The 10 T cell receptor beta chains below come from one sample, sequenced in a study of long-term antiretroviral therapy in people with HIV. The libraries were made with immunoSEQ v3.0 at survey level. Profiling relied on immunoSEQ multiplex PCR, and the TCRdb table lists in-frame clones only, not all of them. The table includes 30,000 to 40,000 clones, approximately 90% detected once. The sequenced sample was unsorted PBMCs, obtained 1.1 years after starting antiretroviral therapy. The source is a young man with HIV.

The chain uses TRBV15 and TRBJ2-7, with 7 bases lining up with TRBD2. Germline CDR1 LNHNV, CDR2 YYDKDF (reference sequence). The CDR3 runs to 15 residues. Trimming took 0 bases from V and 4 from J; bases not matched to a gene: 6. CDR3 sequence (DNA): TGTGCCACCAGCAGAGAGGGAGGGGCTGGATACGAGCAGTACTTC. This codes for CATSREGGAGYEQYF.

The chain has TRBV27 and TRBJ2-3; 7 nucleotides match TRBD1. The CDR3 is 17 amino acids. The germline CDR1 and CDR2 sequences are MNHEY and SMNVEV (reference sequence). The ends lost 6 bases at V and 1 base at J; junction bases unmatched: 13. CDR3: CASRVGTAYLGTDTQYF. The CDR3 region has the DNA TGTGCCAGCAGAGTGGGGACAGCCTACTTAGGCACAGATACGCAGTATTTT.

The V call is TRBV19, the J call TRBJ2-1, with D tentatively TRBD2 (5 bases). This CDR3 spans 13 amino acids. In germline, CDR1 is LNHDA, CDR2 SQIVND (reference sequence). V gave up 2 bases and J gave up 14 bases, with 16 bases separating them. As DNA, the CDR3 is TGTGCCAGTAGTATAACCGGGATTGGGATCGAGTTCTTC. It specifies CASSITGIGIEFF.

The chain joins TRBV7-9 to TRBJ1-1, with D unclear. CDR1 and CDR2 from the germline V gene are SEHNR and FQNEAQ (reference sequence). The CDR3 is 15 residues long. The V gene lost 4 bases and the J gene lost 1 base, with 13 bases spanning the gap. CDR3 in DNA: TGTGCCAGCAGCTCAGAGACGAGGTCGAACACTGAAGCTTTCTTT. Translation gives CASSSETRSNTEAFF.

The rearrangement links TRBV13 to TRBJ2-7; no definite D call. Per germline, CDR1 PRHDT and CDR2 FYEKMQ (reference sequence). With 0 bases removed from V and 3 bases from J, the gap between germline ends came to 6 bases. The CDR3 is 13 residues long. The CDR3 region is CASSLGGNYEQYF. CDR3 in DNA: TGTGCCAGCAGCTTAGGAGGGAACTACGAGCAGTACTTC.

The rearrangement links TRBV5-1 to TRBJ2-7; TRBD2 matches at 9 bases. The junction had 9 bases not matched to a gene; V was cut back by 4 bases and J by 4 bases. The CDR3 is made up of 15 amino acids. Per the germline V gene, CDR1 is SGHRS and CDR2 is YFSETQ. CDR3 in DNA: TGCGCCAGCAGCCCCCGCACTAGCGGGCTTTACGAGCAGTACTTC. This codes for CASSPRTSGLYEQYF. The whole variable domain, remainder taken from reference TRBV5-1 and TRBJ2-7, is KAGVTQTPRYLIKTRGQQVTLSCSPISGHRSVSWYQQTPGQGLQFLFEYFSETQRNKGNFPGRFSGRQFSNSRSEMNVSTLELGDSALYLCASSPRTSGLYEQYFGPGTRLTVT.

This clone has just one count. The V and J genes are TRBV19 and TRBJ1-4; TRBD1 agrees at 9 bases. The J segment lost 5 bases and the V segment lost 2 bases, leaving 3 bases of the junction unmatched. CDR3 length: 15 amino acids. CDR1 and CDR2 (germline): LNHDA, SQIVND (reference sequence). In nucleotides, the CDR3 is TGTGCCAGTAGTATAACCGGGACAGGGAATGAAAAACTGTTTTTT. This gives the protein CASSITGTGNEKLFF.

The V gene is TRBV27, the J gene TRBJ2-2, with 12 bases aligning to TRBD1. The CDR3 runs to 16 residues. In germline, CDR1 is MNHEY, CDR2 SMNVEV (reference sequence). Trimming removed 7 bases from V and 3 bases from J; junction bases left unmatched: 6. CDR3 in amino acids: CASKRGQGADTGELFF. The CDR3 nucleotides read TGTGCCAGCAAAAGGGGACAGGGGGCGGACACCGGGGAGCTGTTTTTT.

The chain joins TRBV7-9 to TRBJ2-5, with 11 bases aligning to TRBD1. The trim removed 5 bases at V and 5 bases at J, leaving 7 bases unmatched. This CDR3 has 15 residues. CDR1 is SEHNR, CDR2 FQNEAQ, per germline (reference sequence). CDR3: CASSPGQGAVETQYF. The CDR3 coding sequence is TGTGCCAGCAGCCCTGGACAGGGGGCGGTTGAGACCCAGTACTTC.

V usage is TRBV14 and J usage is TRBJ1-2, with D hard to call. Germline lookup yields CDR1 SGHDN and CDR2 FVKESK. Trimming took off 1 base at V and 7 bases at J, with 10 bases between the two ends. This CDR3 comprises 13 residues. CDR3 nucleotide sequence: TGTGCCAGCAGCCAAGCAGGACTACGTGGCTACACCTTC. Its translation: CASSQAGLRGYTF.